This T cell receptor (beta chain) was found in a study of graft-versus-host responses after intestinal transplantation. As for the study in general: Multivisceral, liver-intestinal, or isolated intestinal transplants were performed in recipients. Anti-thymocyte globulin induction preceded about 3 years of tacrolimus and steroid maintenance in all recipients.

CDR3 length: 17 amino acids. Between the trimmed V and J ends, which lost 4 bases and 0 bases, there was a span of 15 bases. The V gene's germline CDR1 is LNHDA and CDR2 SQIVND (reference sequence). The table came from immunoSEQ multiplex PCR; TCRdb's copy has only in-frame clones and leaves some out. The top ten clones hold roughly 2.6% of a sample with tens of thousands of clones, about 89% of them seen once. This clone was counted ten times or more. The antigen remains undetermined. Here the sequenced sample was unstimulated CD8+ T cells sorted from spleen or lymph node cells, taken before intestinal transplant. The V gene is TRBV19, the J gene TRBJ1-4; a weak D match, TRBD1 (6 bases). This sequence was found in a human donor who received an intestinal transplant. The CDR3 DNA sequence: TGTGCCAGTAGTAGCCCGGGACACCTTGCAACTAATGAAAAACTGTTTTTT. Protein: CASSSPGHLATNEKLFF.